A single sample gave rise to the 12 T cell receptor beta chains below, sequenced in a study of T-cell reconstitution after alpha-beta-depleted transplantation in children. Using unique molecular identifiers, the investigators prepared the TCRbeta library. TCRdb analysed the PCR reads with MiXCR anew, one entry per CDR3 protein. This sample has about 410,000 distinct CDR3 sequences, with just over 20% found just once. The sample was PBMCs from the stem cell graft donor, taken from the stem cell graft. Every receptor here comes from a human donor who donated a stem cell graft to a child with acute myeloid leukemia.

This clonotype has only a few counts. The rearrangement joins TRBV7-2 to TRBJ2-3; 9 bases match TRBD2. V lost 5 bases to trimming and J lost 12 bases; unmatched junction nucleotides: 15. This CDR3 spans 15 amino acids. CDR1 is SGHTA, CDR2 FQGNSA, per germline. The CDR3 here is CASSTLPVAGVQQYF. Here the CDR3 DNA reads TGTGCCAGCAGCACCCTACCTGTAGCGGGAGTTCAACAGTATTTT.

The chain has TRBV28 and TRBJ2-1; the D is unclear. The germline V gene encodes CDR1 MDHEN and CDR2 SYDVKM. The CDR3 contains 16 residues. Trimming took off 2 bases at V and 0 bases at J, with 11 bases between the two ends. CDR3 nucleotides: TGTGCCAGCAGTTTACATGCGTCATTCTCCTACAATGAGCAGTTCTTC. Protein sequence: CASSLHASFSYNEQFF.

This clonotype has a count of ten or more. The chain has TRBV24-1 and TRBJ2-5, with D perhaps given as TRBD1 or TRBD2 (6 bases each). The V gene lost 2 bases and the J gene lost 5 bases, with 14 bases spanning the gap. Germline V gives CDR1 KGHDR, CDR2 SFDVKD. The CDR3 runs 15 residues. The CDR3 loop reads CATSDSRGPGETQYF. CDR3 DNA sequence: TGTGCCACCAGTGATTCCCGGGGGCCCGGGGAGACCCAGTACTTC.

The chain links TRBV6-1 to TRBJ1-1; D is uncertain. V lost 6 bases and J 0 bases, leaving 11 bases between the germline ends. This CDR3 region has 14 residues. Germline loops: CDR1 MNHNS, CDR2 SASEGT. CDR3 bases: TGTGCCAGCAGGCCCAAGGGTTTGAACACTGAAGCTTTCTTT. As protein: CASRPKGLNTEAFF.

This clonotype was seen a handful of times. The chain has TRBV9 and TRBJ2-7; 13 nucleotides match TRBD2. CDR1 SGDLS and CDR2 YYNGEE come from the germline V gene. The trim removed 2 bases at V and 0 bases at J, leaving 2 bases unmatched. This CDR3 has 16 residues. The CDR3 DNA reads TGTGCCAGCAGCGTGGGGACTAGCGGGAACTCCTACGAGCAGTACTTC. Protein sequence: CASSVGTSGNSYEQYF.

The CDR3 DNA reads as TGTGCCAGCAGCGCTCAGGGAGGGGGATTTCAAGAGACCCAGTACTTC. It yields the protein CASSAQGGGFQETQYF. V gene TRBV12-3 or TRBV12-4 combines with J gene TRBJ2-5; maybe TRBD2 (7 bases). The V and J ends lost 6 bases and 2 bases respectively, with 19 bases between them. This CDR3 has 16 residues.

The chain carries TRBV4-3 and TRBJ2-1; no clear D gene. The CDR3 totals 17 residues. Germline CDR1 LGHNA, CDR2 YSLEER. V was shortened by 0 bases and J by 9 bases, with 21 bases between the two germline ends. CDR3 DNA: TGCGCCAGCAGCCAAGATTTCGCCCCCGCCGAGAACTTTGAGCAGTTCTTC. It yields the protein CASSQDFAPAENFEQFF.

The table lists this clonotype with many counts. The chain carries TRBV12-3 or TRBV12-4 and TRBJ1-1, with TRBD1 matching over 7 bases. This CDR3 region has 14 residues. J was trimmed by 10 bases and V by 6 bases; bases with no gene match: 14. The DNA of the CDR3 is TGTGCCAGCAGCCGACAGGGTTCGTTGTTAGCAGCTTTCTTT. Translated: CASSRQGSLLAAFF.

The rearrangement uses TRBV12-3 or TRBV12-4 and TRBJ2-1; no clear D gene. This CDR3 has 13 residues. V lost 2 bases and J 3 bases, leaving 5 bases between the germline ends. DNA of the CDR3: TGTGCCAGCAGTTTACTTATCTACAATGAGCAGTTCTTC. This encodes CASSLLIYNEQFF.

V is TRBV4-1 and J is TRBJ2-3; possible D gene TRBD2, 5 bases. CDR3 length equals 14 residues. The germline CDR1 and CDR2 sequences are MGHRA and YSYEKL. V was clipped by 3 bases and J by 3 bases, with 10 bases between them. The CDR3 DNA is TGCGCCAGCAGCCATGTAGCGAGGACAGATACGCAGTATTTT. This sequence encodes CASSHVARTDTQYF.

This clonotype was detected a few times. The chain has TRBV20-1 and TRBJ2-1; 11 bases are shared with TRBD2. CDR3 length: 13 amino acids. The junction had 7 bases not matched to a gene; V was cut back by 6 bases and J by 9 bases. Germline V CDR1 and CDR2: DFQATT, SNEGSKA (reference sequence). The CDR3 nucleotides read TGCAGTGCGGCTCTAGCGGGAGGTGTTGAGCAGTTCTTC. Residues: CSAALAGGVEQFF.

This clonotype was seen more than once but under ten times. V and J are TRBV6-1 and TRBJ1-5; 8 bases are shared with TRBD1. Germline trimming cut 6 bases from V and 4 bases from J; bases unmatched to any gene: 8. Germline CDR1 reads MNHNS; CDR2 reads SASEGT. The CDR3 sequence is 15 residues long. CDR3 DNA sequence: TGTGCCAGCAGGCCGACAGGGGAAGGGAATCAGCCCCAGCATTTT. This encodes CASRPTGEGNQPQHF.